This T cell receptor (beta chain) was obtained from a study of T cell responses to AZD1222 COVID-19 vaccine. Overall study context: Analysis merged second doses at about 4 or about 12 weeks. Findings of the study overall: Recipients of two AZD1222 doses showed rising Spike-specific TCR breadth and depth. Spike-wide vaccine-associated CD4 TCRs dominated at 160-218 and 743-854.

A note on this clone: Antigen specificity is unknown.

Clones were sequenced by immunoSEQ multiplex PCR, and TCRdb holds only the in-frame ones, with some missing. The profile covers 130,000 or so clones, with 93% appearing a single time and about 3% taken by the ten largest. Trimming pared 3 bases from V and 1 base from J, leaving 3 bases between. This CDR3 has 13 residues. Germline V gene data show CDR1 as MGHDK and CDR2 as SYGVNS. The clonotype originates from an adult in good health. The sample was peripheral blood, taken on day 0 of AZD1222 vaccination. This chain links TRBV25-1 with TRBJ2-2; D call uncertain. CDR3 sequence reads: CASSDWNTGELFF. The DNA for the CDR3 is TGTGCCAGCAGTGACTGGAACACCGGGGAGCTGTTTTTT.